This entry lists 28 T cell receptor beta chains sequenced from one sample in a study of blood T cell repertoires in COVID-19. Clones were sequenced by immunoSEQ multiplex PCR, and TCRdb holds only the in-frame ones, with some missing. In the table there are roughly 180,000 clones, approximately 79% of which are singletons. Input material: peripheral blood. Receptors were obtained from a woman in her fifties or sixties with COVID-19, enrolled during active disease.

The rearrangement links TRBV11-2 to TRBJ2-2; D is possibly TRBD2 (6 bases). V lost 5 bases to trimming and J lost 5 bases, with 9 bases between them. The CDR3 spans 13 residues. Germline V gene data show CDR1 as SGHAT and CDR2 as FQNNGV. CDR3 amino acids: CASSISGTGELFF. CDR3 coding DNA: TGTGCCAGCAGCATTAGCGGTACCGGGGAGCTGTTTTTT.

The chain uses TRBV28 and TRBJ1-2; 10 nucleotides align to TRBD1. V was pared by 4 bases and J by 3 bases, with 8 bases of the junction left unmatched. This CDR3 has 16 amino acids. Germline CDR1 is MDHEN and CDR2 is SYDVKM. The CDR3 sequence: CASSSGNDRGHYGYTF. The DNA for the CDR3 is TGTGCCAGCAGTTCGGGCAACGACAGGGGGCACTATGGCTACACCTTC.

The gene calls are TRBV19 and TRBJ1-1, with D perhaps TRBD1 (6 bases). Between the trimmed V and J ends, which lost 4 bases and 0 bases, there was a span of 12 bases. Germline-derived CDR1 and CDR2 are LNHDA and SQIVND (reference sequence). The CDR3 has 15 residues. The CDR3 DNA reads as TGTGCCAGTAGTAAGGGCAGGGGAGTGAACACTGAAGCTTTCTTT. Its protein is CASSKGRGVNTEAFF.

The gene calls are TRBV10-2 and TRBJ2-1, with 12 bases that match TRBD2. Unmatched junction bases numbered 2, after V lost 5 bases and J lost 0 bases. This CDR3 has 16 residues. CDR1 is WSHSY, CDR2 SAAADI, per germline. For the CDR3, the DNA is TGCGCCAGCAGTAAGACTAGCGGGAGCTCCTACAATGAGCAGTTCTTC. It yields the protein CASSKTSGSSYNEQFF.

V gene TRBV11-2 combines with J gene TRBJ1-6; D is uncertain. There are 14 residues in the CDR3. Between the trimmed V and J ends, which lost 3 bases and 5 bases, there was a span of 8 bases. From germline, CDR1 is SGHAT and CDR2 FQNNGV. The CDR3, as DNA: TGTGCCAGCAGCTTTGGCCGGGATAATTCACCCCTCCACTTT. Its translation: CASSFGRDNSPLHF.

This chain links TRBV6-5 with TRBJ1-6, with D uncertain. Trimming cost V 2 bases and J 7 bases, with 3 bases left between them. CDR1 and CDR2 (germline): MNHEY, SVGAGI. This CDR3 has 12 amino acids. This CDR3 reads CASSYQNSPLHF. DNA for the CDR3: TGTGCCAGCAGTTACCAGAATTCACCCCTCCACTTT.

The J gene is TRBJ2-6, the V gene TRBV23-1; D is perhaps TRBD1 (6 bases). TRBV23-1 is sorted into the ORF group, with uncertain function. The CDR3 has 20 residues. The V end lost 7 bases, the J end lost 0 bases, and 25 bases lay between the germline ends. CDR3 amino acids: CASKVQKTGLSDSGANVLTF. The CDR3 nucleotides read TGCGCCAGCAAGGTTCAGAAAACAGGGCTTTCAGACTCTGGGGCCAACGTCCTGACTTTC.

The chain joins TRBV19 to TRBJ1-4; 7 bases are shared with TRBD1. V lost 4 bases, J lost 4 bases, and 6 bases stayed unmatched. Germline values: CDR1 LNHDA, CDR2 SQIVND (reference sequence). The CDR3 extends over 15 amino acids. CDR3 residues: CASSTTTGINEKLFF. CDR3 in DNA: TGTGCCAGTAGTACCACGACAGGGATTAATGAAAAACTGTTTTTT.

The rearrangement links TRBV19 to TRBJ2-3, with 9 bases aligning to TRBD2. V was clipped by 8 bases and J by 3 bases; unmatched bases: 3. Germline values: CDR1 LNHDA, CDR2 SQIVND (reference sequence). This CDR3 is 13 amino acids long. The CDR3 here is CASEAGGTDTQYF. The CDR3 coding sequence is TGTGCCAGTGAGGCGGGAGGGACAGATACGCAGTATTTT.

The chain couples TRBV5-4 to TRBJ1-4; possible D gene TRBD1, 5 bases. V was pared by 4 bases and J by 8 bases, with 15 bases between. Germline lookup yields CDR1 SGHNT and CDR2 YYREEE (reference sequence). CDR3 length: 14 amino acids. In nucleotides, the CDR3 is TGTGCCAGCAGCCAGGTCGGGGGTGTGGAAAAACTGTTTTTT. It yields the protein CASSQVGGVEKLFF.

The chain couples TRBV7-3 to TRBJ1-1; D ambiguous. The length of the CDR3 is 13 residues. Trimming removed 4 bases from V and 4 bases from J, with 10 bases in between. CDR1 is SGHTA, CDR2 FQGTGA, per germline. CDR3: CASSSRGSTEAFF. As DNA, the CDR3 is TGTGCCAGCAGCTCCCGTGGGAGCACTGAAGCTTTCTTT.

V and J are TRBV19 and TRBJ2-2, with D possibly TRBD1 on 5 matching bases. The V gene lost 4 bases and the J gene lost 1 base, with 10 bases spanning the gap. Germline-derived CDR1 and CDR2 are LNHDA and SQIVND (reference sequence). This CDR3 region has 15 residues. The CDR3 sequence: CASSSQQVNTGELFF. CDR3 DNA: TGTGCCAGTAGTAGTCAACAGGTGAACACCGGGGAGCTGTTTTTT.

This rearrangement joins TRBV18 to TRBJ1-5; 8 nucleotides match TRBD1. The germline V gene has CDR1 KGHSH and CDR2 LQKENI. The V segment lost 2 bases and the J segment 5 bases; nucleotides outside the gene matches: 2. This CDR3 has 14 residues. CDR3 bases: TGTGCCAGCTCACCATCAGGGGGCGATCAGCCCCAGCATTTT. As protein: CASSPSGGDQPQHF.

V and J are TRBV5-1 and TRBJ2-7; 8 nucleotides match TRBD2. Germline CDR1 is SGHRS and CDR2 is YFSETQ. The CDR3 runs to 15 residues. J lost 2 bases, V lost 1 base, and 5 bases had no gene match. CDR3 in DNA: TGCGCCAGCAGCTTGAGGCGGGAGGACCCCTACGAGCAGTACTTC. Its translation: CASSLRREDPYEQYF.

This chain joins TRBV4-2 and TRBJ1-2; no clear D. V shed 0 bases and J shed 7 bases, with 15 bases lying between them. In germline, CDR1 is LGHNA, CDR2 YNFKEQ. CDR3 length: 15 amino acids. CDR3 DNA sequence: TGTGCCAGCAGCCAAGAGGTGCAGGTGGTTCGTGGCTACACCTTC. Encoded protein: CASSQEVQVVRGYTF.

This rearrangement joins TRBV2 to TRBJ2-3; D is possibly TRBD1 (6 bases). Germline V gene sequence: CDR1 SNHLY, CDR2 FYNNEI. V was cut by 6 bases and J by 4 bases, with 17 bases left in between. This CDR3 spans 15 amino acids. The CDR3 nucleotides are TGTGCCAGCAGCCCTAGACAGGATCGCCCAGATACGCAGTATTTT. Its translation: CASSPRQDRPDTQYF.

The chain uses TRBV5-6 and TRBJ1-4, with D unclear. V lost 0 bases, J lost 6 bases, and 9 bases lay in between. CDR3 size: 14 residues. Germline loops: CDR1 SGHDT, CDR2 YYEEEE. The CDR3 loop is CASSLVTRDEKLFF. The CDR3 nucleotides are TGTGCCAGCAGCTTGGTGACGAGGGATGAAAAACTGTTTTTT.

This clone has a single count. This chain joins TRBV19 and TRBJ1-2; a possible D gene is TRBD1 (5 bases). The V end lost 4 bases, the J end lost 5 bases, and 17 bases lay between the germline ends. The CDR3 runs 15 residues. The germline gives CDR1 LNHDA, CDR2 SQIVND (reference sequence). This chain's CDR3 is CASSRGGPSPYGYTF. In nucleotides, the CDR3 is TGTGCCAGTAGTAGGGGGGGACCGTCTCCATATGGCTACACCTTC.

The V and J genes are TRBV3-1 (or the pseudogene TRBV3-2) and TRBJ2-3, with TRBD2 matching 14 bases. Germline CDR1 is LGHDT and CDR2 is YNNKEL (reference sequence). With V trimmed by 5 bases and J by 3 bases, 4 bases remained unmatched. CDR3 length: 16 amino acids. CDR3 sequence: CASSSGTSGSTDTQYF. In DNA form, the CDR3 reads TGTGCCAGCAGCTCCGGGACTAGCGGGAGTACAGATACGCAGTATTTT.

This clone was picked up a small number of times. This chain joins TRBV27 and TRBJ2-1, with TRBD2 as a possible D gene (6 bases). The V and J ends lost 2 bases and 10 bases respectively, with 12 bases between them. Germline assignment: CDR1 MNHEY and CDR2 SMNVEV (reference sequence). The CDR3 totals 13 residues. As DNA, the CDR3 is TGTGCCAGCAGTTTAGCACTAGCCGACGAGCAGTTCTTC. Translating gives CASSLALADEQFF.

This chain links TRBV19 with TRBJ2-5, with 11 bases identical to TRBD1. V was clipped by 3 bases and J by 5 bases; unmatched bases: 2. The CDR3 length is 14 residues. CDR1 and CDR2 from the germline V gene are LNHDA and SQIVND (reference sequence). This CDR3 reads CASSIGTGGETQYF. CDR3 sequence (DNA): TGTGCCAGTAGTATCGGGACAGGGGGGGAGACCCAGTACTTC.

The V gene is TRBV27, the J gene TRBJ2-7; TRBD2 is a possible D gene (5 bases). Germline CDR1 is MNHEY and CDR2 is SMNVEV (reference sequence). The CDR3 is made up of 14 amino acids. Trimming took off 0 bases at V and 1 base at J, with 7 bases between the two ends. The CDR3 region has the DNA TGTGCCAGCAGTTTATCAGAGGGTTCCTACGAGCAGTACTTC. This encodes CASSLSEGSYEQYF.

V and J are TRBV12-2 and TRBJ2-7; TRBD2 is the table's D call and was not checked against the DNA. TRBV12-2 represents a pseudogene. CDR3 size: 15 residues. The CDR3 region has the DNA TGTGCAAGTCGCTCCCCCCCGCGGAATCCCTACGAGCAGTACTTC. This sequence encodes CASRSPPRNPYEQYF.

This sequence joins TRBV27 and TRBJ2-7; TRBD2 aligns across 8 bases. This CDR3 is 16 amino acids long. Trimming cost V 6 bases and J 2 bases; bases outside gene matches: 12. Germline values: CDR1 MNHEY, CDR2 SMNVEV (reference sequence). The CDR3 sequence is CASSREGGHSTYEQYF. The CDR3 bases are TGTGCCAGCAGCCGGGAGGGAGGCCACTCAACCTACGAGCAGTACTTC.

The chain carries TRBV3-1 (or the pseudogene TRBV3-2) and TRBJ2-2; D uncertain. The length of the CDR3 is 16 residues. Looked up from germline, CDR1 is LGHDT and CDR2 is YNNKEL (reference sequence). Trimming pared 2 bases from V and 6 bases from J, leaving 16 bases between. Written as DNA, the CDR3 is TGTGCCAGCAGCCAAAACGGTTTGTCTCCTTCCGGGGAGCTGTTTTTT. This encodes CASSQNGLSPSGELFF.

The CDR3 DNA reads TGTGCCTGGAGTGTTGGGGCTGGCAGAGAAGGCTACACCTTC. Its protein is CAWSVGAGREGYTF. The chain joins TRBV30 to TRBJ1-2; tentative D call: TRBD1 (5 bases). The CDR3 is 14 residues long. The germline V gene has CDR1 GTSNPN and CDR2 SVGIG (reference sequence). Trimming shortened V by 0 bases and J by 8 bases, and 16 bases separated the two germline ends.

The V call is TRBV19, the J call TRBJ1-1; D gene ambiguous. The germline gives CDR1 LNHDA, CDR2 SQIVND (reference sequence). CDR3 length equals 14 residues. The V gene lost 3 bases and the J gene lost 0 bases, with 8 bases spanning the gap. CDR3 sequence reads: CASSIDIMNTEAFF. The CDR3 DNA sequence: TGTGCCAGTAGTATCGACATCATGAACACTGAAGCTTTCTTT.

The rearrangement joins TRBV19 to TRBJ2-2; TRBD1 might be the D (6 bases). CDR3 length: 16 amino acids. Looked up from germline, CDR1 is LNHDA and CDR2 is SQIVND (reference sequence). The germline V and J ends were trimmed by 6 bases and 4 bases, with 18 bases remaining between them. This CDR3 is CASRTYKTGFTGELFF. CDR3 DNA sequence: TGTGCCAGTAGAACCTACAAGACAGGATTCACCGGGGAGCTGTTTTTT.